These 30 T cell receptor beta chains were all obtained from the same sample, sequenced in a study of beta chain features in type 1 diabetes (dated by TCRdb to the late 2010s). The library was obtained by the immunoSEQ multiplex PCR assay. All of the isolated RNA was reverse transcribed with the High Capacity cDNA Reverse Transcription Kit, so expressed TCRB transcripts were sequenced. In TCRdb, the immuneACCESS table is reduced to in-frame sequences with V and J assigned. These tables do not hold every clone; where another copy was compared, an unresolved V gene accounts for under half, and the others remain unexplained. The sample has approximately 270,000 clones on record, roughly an eighth of them singletons. The ten largest clones add up to 0.017% of the sample. The study at large found these results: A moderate but significant shortening of TCRB CDR3 length was observed in type 1 diabetes patients in all four CD4+ subsets.

No antigen has been assigned to these receptors. Sequencing input: naive CD4+ T cells from blood. The intended sense of this specimen's cell subset or site label: true naive CD4+ T cells. Receptors originate from a man aged 25-45 years with type 1 diabetes.

This clone was seen a few times. The rearrangement joins TRBV6-7 to TRBJ2-7, with 10 bases fitting TRBD2. TRBV6-7 is an open reading frame, and its role is uncertain. V shed 3 bases, J shed 1 base, and the junction held 21 bases outside the gene matches. CDR3 length equals 21 residues. CDR3 DNA sequence: TGTGCCAGCAGTTATTCCGGATGTGAGAGTAGCGGGAGGCATAGATCCTACGAGCAGTACTTC. Translated: CASSYSGCESSGRHRSYEQYF.

This clone appeared a few times. The chain employs TRBV25-1 and TRBJ2-1; D perhaps matches TRBD2 (6 bases). This CDR3 is 12 amino acids long. Germline CDR1 is MGHDK and CDR2 is SYGVNS. Trimming removed 6 bases at V and 8 bases at J, with 11 bases between. The CDR3 loop reads CASSTPGDEQFF. DNA for the CDR3: TGTGCCAGCAGCACACCGGGGGATGAGCAGTTCTTC.

The chain has TRBV2 and TRBJ2-2; D uncertain. Germline V gene lookup returns CDR1 SNHLY and CDR2 FYNNEI. Trimming shortened V by 5 bases and J by 6 bases, and 13 bases separated the two germline ends. This CDR3 is 14 amino acids long. CDR3 protein: CASSSESLPGELFF. The CDR3 nucleotides read TGTGCCAGCAGTTCCGAGAGTTTGCCCGGGGAGCTGTTTTTT.

The CDR3 nucleotides read TGTGCCAGCAGTCAGGACAGATACTACGAGCAGTACTTC. Translated, it gives CASSQDRYYEQYF. The J gene is TRBJ2-7, the V gene TRBV27; D may be TRBD1 (6 bases). V shed 5 bases and J shed 3 bases, with 11 bases lying between them. The CDR3 totals 13 residues. The germline CDR1 and CDR2 sequences are MNHEY and SMNVEV (reference sequence).

The V call is TRBV19, the J call TRBJ1-1; D gene ambiguous. Between the trimmed V and J ends, which lost 0 bases and 2 bases, there was a span of 13 bases. This CDR3 spans 16 amino acids. Per the germline V gene, CDR1 is LNHDA and CDR2 is SQIVND (reference sequence). The CDR3 bases are TGTGCCAGTAGTATAGATCTATCGTCGGGAAACACTGAAGCTTTCTTT. Its protein product is CASSIDLSSGNTEAFF.

This chain joins TRBV28 and TRBJ2-3; TRBD2 agrees at 12 bases. Trimming took 9 bases from V and 4 from J; bases not matched to a gene: 14. Looked up from germline, CDR1 is MDHEN and CDR2 is SYDVKM. The CDR3 contains 17 residues. The CDR3 DNA sequence: TGTGCCAGTGGGGGCCCGACTAGCGGGAGATTTGCAGATACGCAGTATTTT. This codes for CASGGPTSGRFADTQYF.

The CDR3 spells CASSRNPEGTSAYEQYF. CDR3 bases: TGTGCCAGCAGCCGCAACCCTGAGGGGACTAGCGCCTACGAGCAGTACTTC. The chain combines TRBV4-2 with TRBJ2-7; TRBD2 matches at 10 bases. CDR3 length equals 17 residues. With 4 bases clipped from V and 2 bases from J, the junction kept 11 bases outside the gene matches. Germline-derived CDR1 and CDR2 are LGHNA and YNFKEQ.

This rearrangement joins TRBV30 to TRBJ2-4; possibly TRBD1 for D (6 bases). CDR1 GTSNPN and CDR2 SVGIG come from the germline V gene (reference sequence). The CDR3 loop spans 12 amino acids. V lost 8 bases, J lost 3 bases, and 11 bases lay in between. This CDR3 is CAVRQVKNIQYF. As DNA, the CDR3 is TGTGCCGTCAGACAGGTCAAAAACATTCAGTACTTC.

This clone was counted a few times. This sequence joins TRBV18 and TRBJ2-1; D gene ambiguous. The CDR3 consists of 11 residues. CDR1 is KGHSH and CDR2 is LQKENI in the germline V gene. V was shortened by 2 bases and J by 8 bases, with 4 bases between the two germline ends. CDR3 sequence (DNA): TGTGCCAGCTCACCAGCGGATGAGCAGTTCTTC. This encodes CASSPADEQFF.

This clone was seen a few times. V is TRBV9 and J is TRBJ2-7; D perhaps matches TRBD1 (6 bases). Trimming left V 4 bases short and J 1 base short, with 15 bases between. CDR1 and CDR2 from the germline V gene are SGDLS and YYNGEE. This CDR3 spans 15 amino acids. The CDR3 here is CASSRGQGHSYEQYF. CDR3 nucleotide sequence: TGTGCCAGCAGCCGTGGGCAGGGGCATTCCTACGAGCAGTACTTC.

The V gene is TRBV28, the J gene TRBJ1-4; D is undetermined. The germline V gene has CDR1 MDHEN and CDR2 SYDVKM. The V gene lost 5 bases and the J gene lost 14 bases, with 12 bases spanning the gap. The CDR3 length is 11 residues. CDR3 sequence: CASSDAAKLFF. In DNA form, the CDR3 reads TGTGCCAGCAGTGATGCTGCGAAGCTGTTTTTT.

This clone was picked up a small number of times. The chain carries TRBV5-1 and TRBJ2-1; the D gene is possibly TRBD2 (6 bases). The CDR3 runs 18 residues. V shed 1 base and J shed 5 bases, with 22 bases lying between them. The germline V gene has CDR1 SGHRS and CDR2 YFSETQ. CDR3 amino acids: CASSLRDSGGPSNNEQFF. The CDR3 nucleotides read TGCGCCAGCAGCTTGCGGGACTCTGGCGGCCCGAGCAACAATGAGCAGTTCTTC.

CDR3: CASSAGLAVDEQFF. CDR3 nucleotides: TGTGCCAGCAGCGCAGGACTAGCGGTCGATGAGCAGTTCTTC. The V call is TRBV9, the J call TRBJ2-1; TRBD2 matches at 10 bases. Germline-derived CDR1 and CDR2 are SGDLS and YYNGEE. J lost 8 bases, V lost 3 bases, and 5 bases had no gene match. This CDR3 has 14 amino acids. Full variable domain (outside the CDR3, taken from reference TRBV9 and TRBJ2-1): DSGVTQTPKHLITATGQRVTLRCSPRSGDLSVYWYQQSLDQGLQFLIQYYNGEERAKGNILERFSAQQFPDLHSELNLSSLELGDSALYFCASSAGLAVDEQFFGPGTRLTVL.

The chain combines TRBV15 with TRBJ2-1, with 7 bases identical to TRBD2. Per the germline V gene, CDR1 is LNHNV and CDR2 is YYDKDF (reference sequence). With V trimmed by 1 base and J by 7 bases, 7 bases remained unmatched. The CDR3 consists of 15 residues. CDR3: CATSRVGSGINEQFF. CDR3 DNA sequence: TGTGCCACCAGCAGAGTCGGGAGCGGGATAAATGAGCAGTTCTTC.

V and J are TRBV9 and TRBJ2-1; TRBD2 matches 8 bases. This CDR3 comprises 17 residues. Germline CDR1 reads SGDLS; CDR2 reads YYNGEE. The trim removed 0 bases at V and 7 bases at J, leaving 12 bases unmatched. The CDR3 nucleotides are TGTGCCAGCAGCGTAGGACCCCCCAGCGGGAGTGAAAATGAGCAGTTCTTC. Its protein product is CASSVGPPSGSENEQFF.

The genes are TRBV6-5 and TRBJ1-1; TRBD1 agrees at 8 bases. Unmatched junction bases numbered 7, after V lost 1 base and J lost 3 bases. The germline gives CDR1 MNHEY, CDR2 SVGAGI. The CDR3 runs 16 residues. CDR3 in amino acids: CASSYYSPGQDTEAFF. DNA for the CDR3: TGTGCCAGCAGTTACTACAGCCCGGGACAGGACACTGAAGCTTTCTTT.

There are a few counts of this clone. The chain recombines TRBV11-2 with TRBJ2-4; 10 bases align to TRBD2. The V segment lost 0 bases and the J segment 2 bases; nucleotides outside the gene matches: 4. The CDR3 extends over 17 amino acids. Germline assignment: CDR1 SGHAT and CDR2 FQNNGV. The DNA for the CDR3 is TGTGCCAGCAGCTTAGATTTTAGCGGGAGGACCAAAAACATTCAGTACTTC. As protein: CASSLDFSGRTKNIQYF.

In its sample, this clone was seen a few times. V is TRBV7-9 and J is TRBJ1-2; D call uncertain. Trimming removed 10 bases at V and 0 bases at J, with 6 bases between. From germline, CDR1 is SEHNR and CDR2 FQNEAQ (reference sequence). The CDR3 sequence is 11 residues long. Written as DNA, the CDR3 is TGTGCCACACATTCTAACTATGGCTACACCTTC. It translates to CATHSNYGYTF.

The chain carries TRBV5-5 and TRBJ2-7; D gene unclear. CDR3 length equals 12 residues. Per germline, CDR1 SGHKS and CDR2 YYEKEE (reference sequence). V was trimmed by 0 bases and J by 7 bases, leaving 8 bases between them. The CDR3 sequence is CASSLGQREQYF. The CDR3 DNA reads TGTGCCAGCAGCTTGGGCCAGAGGGAGCAGTACTTC.

The J gene is TRBJ2-1, the V gene TRBV18; 9 bases match TRBD1. The CDR3 is 14 amino acids. The ends lost 3 bases at V and 7 bases at J; junction bases unmatched: 4. The V gene's germline CDR1 is KGHSH and CDR2 LQKENI. The CDR3 is CASSPDRGKNEQFF. CDR3 in DNA: TGTGCCAGCTCACCGGACAGGGGCAAGAATGAGCAGTTCTTC.

A few counts support this clone. The identical CDR3 is also encoded by other nucleotide sequences in the sample. CDR3 DNA sequence: TGCGCCAGCAGCTCGGGGGACAGCCAAGAGACCCAGTACTTC. As protein: CASSSGDSQETQYF. This chain connects TRBV5-1 to TRBJ2-5; tentative D call: TRBD1 (7 bases). In germline, CDR1 is SGHRS, CDR2 YFSETQ. Between the trimmed V and J ends, which lost 3 bases and 1 base, there was a span of 10 bases. This CDR3 comprises 14 residues.

The gene calls are TRBV7-2 and TRBJ2-7; a weak D match, TRBD1 (5 bases). Germline V gene sequence: CDR1 SGHTA, CDR2 FQGNSA. V gave up 5 bases and J gave up 1 base, with 15 bases separating them. The CDR3 covers 15 residues. DNA for the CDR3: TGTGCCAGCAGCGGAGACAGTATAACGTCCTACGAGCAGTACTTC. It translates to CASSGDSITSYEQYF.

This clone was counted a few times. The chain is built from TRBV5-8 and TRBJ2-5; 8 nucleotides line up with TRBD2. The CDR3 sequence is 16 residues long. Per the germline V gene, CDR1 is SGHTS and CDR2 is YDEGEE. V dropped 4 bases and J dropped 2; count of bases not matched to a gene: 10. The CDR3 DNA reads as TGTGCCAGCAGCCGGGGGGATAGCGGGATTCAAGAGACCCAGTACTTC. Translating gives CASSRGDSGIQETQYF.

In its sample, this clone was seen a few times. The V and J genes are TRBV9 and TRBJ2-1, with D unresolved. CDR3 length equals 14 residues. Germline CDR1 and CDR2: SGDLS and YYNGEE. Trimming took off 0 bases at V and 6 bases at J, with 10 bases between the two ends. CDR3 DNA: TGTGCCAGCAGCGTAGGCGTCTTTTCCAATGAGCAGTTCTTC. It translates to CASSVGVFSNEQFF.

This clone came up a few times. The genes are TRBV9 and TRBJ1-6; perhaps TRBD1 as D (5 bases). V shed 3 bases and J shed 10 bases, with 17 bases lying between them. The CDR3 extends over 15 amino acids. The germline CDR1 and CDR2 sequences are SGDLS and YYNGEE. CDR3 protein: CASSGTPMPYSPLHF. CDR3 nucleotide sequence: TGTGCCAGCAGCGGGACACCCATGCCATACTCACCCCTCCACTTT.

This clone was counted between two and nine times. The V call is TRBV30, the J call TRBJ1-1; D ambiguous. Looked up from germline, CDR1 is GTSNPN and CDR2 is SVGIG (reference sequence). V was shortened by 7 bases and J by 0 bases, with 12 bases between the two germline ends. CDR3 size: 13 residues. The CDR3 protein is CASLPDLNTEAFF. As DNA, the CDR3 is TGTGCCTCCCTTCCGGACTTGAACACTGAAGCTTTCTTT.

This clone was observed a few times. V gene TRBV6-6 combines with J gene TRBJ2-6; TRBD2 matches 11 bases. V trimming: 7 bases; J trimming: 7 bases; junction bases outside the gene matches: 6. Germline V gene sequence: CDR1 MNHNY, CDR2 SVGAGI (reference sequence). The CDR3 runs 15 residues. CDR3 nucleotides: TGTGCCAGCAACCTAGCGGGAGGCGGTGCCAACGTCCTGACTTTC. This translates into CASNLAGGGANVLTF.

The chain carries TRBV28 and TRBJ2-7, with 12 bases matching TRBD2. Looked up from germline, CDR1 is MDHEN and CDR2 is SYDVKM. CDR3 size: 14 residues. Germline trimming cut 4 bases from V and 5 bases from J; bases unmatched to any gene: 3. CDR3 in amino acids: CASSSSGRADEQYF. The CDR3 nucleotides read TGTGCCAGCAGTTCTAGCGGGAGGGCCGACGAGCAGTACTTC. Combining the CDR3 with reference TRBV28 and TRBJ2-7 gives the whole variable domain DVKVTQSSRYLVKRTGEKVFLECVQDMDHENMFWYRQDPGLGLRLIYFSYDVKMKEKGDIPEGYSVSREKKERFSLILESASTNQTSMYLCASSSSGRADEQYFGPGTRLTVT.

This clone was recorded a few times. The chain couples TRBV19 to TRBJ2-5; perhaps TRBD2 as D (5 bases). Trimming removed 8 bases at V and 3 bases at J, with 10 bases between. The germline gives CDR1 LNHDA, CDR2 SQIVND (reference sequence). The CDR3 consists of 12 residues. CDR3 amino acids: CASGRAEETQYF. The CDR3 DNA follows: TGTGCCAGTGGGAGAGCGGAAGAGACCCAGTACTTC.

In this sample, this clone turned up a few times. V and J are TRBV28 and TRBJ2-7, with D possibly matching TRBD1 (5 bases). This CDR3 is 16 amino acids long. Per germline, CDR1 MDHEN and CDR2 SYDVKM. V was trimmed by 7 bases and J by 3 bases, leaving 22 bases between them. The CDR3 spells CASKPLNRLPLYEQYF. The CDR3 bases are TGTGCCAGCAAGCCGCTTAACAGGCTCCCTCTCTACGAGCAGTACTTC.